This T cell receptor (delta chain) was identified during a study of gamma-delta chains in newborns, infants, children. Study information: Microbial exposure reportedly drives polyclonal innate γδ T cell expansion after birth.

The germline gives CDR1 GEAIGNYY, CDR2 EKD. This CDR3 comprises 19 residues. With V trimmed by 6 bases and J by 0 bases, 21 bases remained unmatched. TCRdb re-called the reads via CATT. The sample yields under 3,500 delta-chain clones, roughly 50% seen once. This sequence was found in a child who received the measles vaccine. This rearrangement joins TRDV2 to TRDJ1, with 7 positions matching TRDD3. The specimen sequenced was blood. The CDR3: CACNPVRDTGAPYTDKLIF. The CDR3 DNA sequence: TGTGCCTGTAATCCCGTCAGGGATACTGGGGCCCCGTACACCGATAAACTCATCTTT.